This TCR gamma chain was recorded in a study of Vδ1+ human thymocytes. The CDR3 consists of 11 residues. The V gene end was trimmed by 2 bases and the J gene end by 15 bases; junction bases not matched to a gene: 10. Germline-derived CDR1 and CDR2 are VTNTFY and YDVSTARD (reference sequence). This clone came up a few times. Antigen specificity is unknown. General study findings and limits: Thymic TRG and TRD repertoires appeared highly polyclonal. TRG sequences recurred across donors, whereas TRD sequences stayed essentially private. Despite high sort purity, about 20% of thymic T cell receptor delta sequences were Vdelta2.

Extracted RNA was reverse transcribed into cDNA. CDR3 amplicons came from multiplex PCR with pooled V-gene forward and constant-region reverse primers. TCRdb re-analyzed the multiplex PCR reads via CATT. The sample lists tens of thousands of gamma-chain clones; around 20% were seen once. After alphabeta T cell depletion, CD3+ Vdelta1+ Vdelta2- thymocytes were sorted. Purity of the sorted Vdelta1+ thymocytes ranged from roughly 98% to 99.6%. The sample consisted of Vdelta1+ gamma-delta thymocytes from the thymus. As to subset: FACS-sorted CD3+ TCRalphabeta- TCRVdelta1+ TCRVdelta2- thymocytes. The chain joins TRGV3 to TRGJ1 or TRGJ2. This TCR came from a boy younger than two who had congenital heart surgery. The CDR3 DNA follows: TGTGCCACCTGGGACACCCGAAATGGACTCTTT. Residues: CATWDTRNGLF.